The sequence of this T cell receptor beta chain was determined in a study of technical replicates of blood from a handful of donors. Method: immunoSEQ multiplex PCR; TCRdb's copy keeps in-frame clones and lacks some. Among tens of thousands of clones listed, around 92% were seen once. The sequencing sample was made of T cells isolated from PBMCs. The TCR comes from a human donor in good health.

The CDR3 is CASSPAGNRGTDTQYF. The CDR3, as DNA: TGTGCCAGCAGCCCTGCAGGGAACCGTGGCACAGATACGCAGTATTTT. This rearrangement joins TRBV7-9 to TRBJ2-3; D is perhaps TRBD1 (5 bases). Per germline, CDR1 SEHNR and CDR2 FQNEAQ (reference sequence). V shed 5 bases and J shed 1 base, with 16 bases lying between them. CDR3 length: 16 residues.